These 23 T cell receptor beta chains were sequenced from one sample in a study of shared clonotypes between healthy human individuals. Libraries were prepared by immunoSEQ multiplex PCR; TCRdb keeps only in-frame clonotypes and omits some of them. The sample has approximately 2.5 million clones; around nine tenths are singletons. Sequenced: naive CD4+ T cells sorted from blood. Subset noted: CD45RA+ positively selected. Every receptor here comes from a man aged 18 to 29 in good health.

This rearrangement joins TRBV6-5 to TRBJ2-7; TRBD1 is a possible D gene (6 bases). CDR1 MNHEY and CDR2 SVGAGI come from the germline V gene. The V and J ends lost 6 bases and 10 bases respectively, with 13 bases between them. There are 11 residues in the CDR3. Written as DNA, the CDR3 is TGTGCCAGCAGCCTCCGGGACACTCAGTACTTC. This gives the protein CASSLRDTQYF.

Here the CDR3 reads CASSFDRGSNGYTF. DNA for the CDR3: TGCGCCAGCAGCTTTGACAGGGGAAGTAATGGCTACACCTTC. This chain links TRBV5-1 with TRBJ1-2; 8 nucleotides line up with TRBD1. The CDR3 is made up of 14 amino acids. CDR1 is SGHRS, CDR2 YFSETQ, per germline. V shed 2 bases and J 6 bases; nucleotides not matched to a gene: 6.

The chain combines TRBV11-3 with TRBJ2-7, with D perhaps matching TRBD2 (5 bases). The CDR3 is 13 residues long. Trimming pared 8 bases from V and 2 bases from J, leaving 13 bases between. Germline loops: CDR1 SGHNT, CDR2 YENEEA. For the CDR3, the DNA is TGTGCCAGCTCACTAAGCGGACCCTACGAGCAGTACTTC. Its translation is CASSLSGPYEQYF.

Remarks on this clone: Other DNA sequences from this sample encode an identical CDR3 as well. The chain's CDR3 is CASSYSIYQETQYF. The CDR3, as DNA: TGTGCCAGCAGTTATTCTATCTACCAAGAGACCCAGTACTTC. This sequence joins TRBV6-5 and TRBJ2-5; D unclear. Germline values: CDR1 MNHEY, CDR2 SVGAGI. The V and J ends lost 3 bases and 0 bases respectively, with 8 bases between them. The length of the CDR3 is 14 residues.

CDR3 nucleotides: TGTGCCAGCAGCATAACTAGCCGGCTCTACGAGCAGTACTTC. It is translated as CASSITSRLYEQYF. This chain connects TRBV21-1 to TRBJ2-7; TRBD2 is taken as the D call from the table, unchecked against the DNA. TRBV21-1 is reported as a pseudogene. This CDR3 is 14 amino acids long.

The chain carries TRBV10-3 and TRBJ1-1; D perhaps matches TRBD1 (5 bases). The CDR3 contains 14 residues. Germline CDR1 and CDR2: ENHRY and SYGVKD. Trimming stripped 6 bases from V and 1 base from J, with 12 bases between. CDR3: CAIRGGGSNTEAFF. CDR3 bases: TGTGCCATCAGGGGGGGAGGCTCGAACACTGAAGCTTTCTTT.

The chain has TRBV7-2 and TRBJ1-1; TRBD1 agrees at 7 bases. This CDR3 comprises 15 residues. Germline trimming cut 5 bases from V and 5 bases from J; bases unmatched to any gene: 11. Germline values: CDR1 SGHTA, CDR2 FQGNSA. Written as DNA, the CDR3 is TGTGCCAGCAGCCATATAAGAACAGGGGAAACTGAAGCTTTCTTT. Translated, it gives CASSHIRTGETEAFF.

The rearrangement uses TRBV4-1 and TRBJ1-4, with no clear D. This CDR3 has 16 amino acids. The V gene's germline CDR1 is MGHRA and CDR2 YSYEKL. Trimming shortened V by 2 bases and J by 5 bases, and 15 bases separated the two germline ends. The CDR3 region is CASSQSGQTVNEKLFF. The CDR3, as DNA: TGCGCCAGCAGCCAAAGCGGGCAGACGGTCAATGAAAAACTGTTTTTT.

V and J are TRBV7-9 and TRBJ1-4; D uncertain. V dropped 1 base and J dropped 7 bases, with 10 bases sitting between them. CDR3 length: 14 amino acids. Per the germline V gene, CDR1 is SEHNR and CDR2 is FQNEAQ (reference sequence). The chain's CDR3 is CASSLEAGGEKLFF. DNA for the CDR3: TGTGCCAGCAGCTTAGAAGCGGGAGGTGAAAAACTGTTTTTT.

V is TRBV2 and J is TRBJ2-1; weak D call: TRBD1 (5 bases). This CDR3 is 13 amino acids long. The germline gives CDR1 SNHLY, CDR2 FYNNEI. With 3 bases removed from V and 4 bases from J, the gap between germline ends came to 7 bases. CDR3 sequence: CASSDRVYNEQFF. Written as DNA, the CDR3 is TGTGCCAGCAGTGACAGGGTGTACAATGAGCAGTTCTTC.

This rearrangement joins TRBV5-1 to TRBJ1-1, with D possibly matching TRBD1 (5 bases). The V gene lost 3 bases and the J gene lost 3 bases, with 15 bases spanning the gap. The CDR3 spans 15 residues. Germline V gene data show CDR1 as SGHRS and CDR2 as YFSETQ. CDR3 nucleotides: TGCGCCAGCAGCTCGTTCGGCAGGGCGGACACTGAAGCTTTCTTT. It encodes CASSSFGRADTEAFF.

This clone showed up just once. V is TRBV2 and J is TRBJ2-4; D is unresolved. This CDR3 is 12 amino acids long. Per germline, CDR1 SNHLY and CDR2 FYNNEI. V was trimmed by 1 base and J by 15 bases, leaving 13 bases between them. CDR3 amino acids: CASSEEWLVGYF. In DNA form, the CDR3 reads TGTGCCAGCAGTGAAGAATGGCTAGTTGGGTACTTC.

This chain links TRBV6-1 with TRBJ1-4; unclear D gene. Germline CDR1 reads MNHNS; CDR2 reads SASEGT. The CDR3 totals 14 residues. V was cut by 6 bases and J by 0 bases, with 8 bases left in between. The CDR3 DNA reads TGTGCCAGCAGGACAAGGACAACTAATGAAAAACTGTTTTTT. It yields the protein CASRTRTTNEKLFF.

As to this clone: At the DNA level, this CDR3 is encoded by other sequences in the same sample as well. CDR3 sequence: CASSVANEQFF. CDR3 DNA sequence: TGTGCCAGCAGTGTAGCAAATGAGCAGTTCTTC. The V gene is TRBV2, the J gene TRBJ2-1; no reliable D call. Germline CDR1 SNHLY, CDR2 FYNNEI. The CDR3 covers 11 residues. Trimming stripped 4 bases from V and 7 bases from J, with 5 bases between. Filled out from reference TRBV2 and TRBJ2-1, the complete variable domain reads EPEVTQTPSHQVTQMGQEVILRCVPISNHLYFYWYRQILGQKVEFLVSFYNNEISEKSEIFDDQFSVERPDGSNFTLKIRSTKLEDSAMYFCASSVANEQFFGPGTRLTVL.

V usage is TRBV4-1 and J usage is TRBJ1-6, with D possibly TRBD1 on 6 matching bases. V was trimmed by 0 bases and J by 6 bases, leaving 12 bases between them. Germline values: CDR1 MGHRA, CDR2 YSYEKL. The CDR3 sequence is 16 residues long. CDR3 loop: CASSQEWTASNSPLHF. The CDR3 DNA follows: TGCGCCAGCAGCCAAGAGTGGACAGCAAGTAATTCACCCCTCCACTTT.

As DNA, the CDR3 is TGTGCCAGCAGCCTACTTACACTGCAAGATACGCAGTATTTT. Protein product: CASSLLTLQDTQYF. This sequence joins TRBV5-6 and TRBJ2-3, with D hard to call. Germline V lookup: CDR1 SGHDT, CDR2 YYEEEE. The CDR3 length is 14 residues. Trimming left V 4 bases short and J 5 bases short, with 14 bases between.

This chain joins TRBV6-5 and TRBJ2-7; the match to TRBD1 covers 7 bases. This CDR3 has 15 amino acids. Germline V lookup: CDR1 MNHEY, CDR2 SVGAGI. V dropped 6 bases and J dropped 5; count of bases not matched to a gene: 13. CDR3 sequence reads: CASRSPGGPVDEQYF. The CDR3 nucleotides are TGTGCCAGCAGATCCCCAGGGGGACCCGTGGACGAGCAGTACTTC.

The gene calls are TRBV6-6 and TRBJ2-7; 8 nucleotides line up with TRBD2. Germline V gives CDR1 MNHNY, CDR2 SVGAGI (reference sequence). Trimming took 5 bases from V and 5 from J; bases not matched to a gene: 5. The CDR3 spans 13 residues. The CDR3 reads CASSRTGGHEQYF. CDR3 DNA: TGTGCCAGCAGTCGAACGGGAGGGCACGAGCAGTACTTC.

The chain uses TRBV6-1 and TRBJ1-4; D might be TRBD1 (5 bases). The V and J ends lost 2 bases and 8 bases respectively, with 15 bases between them. Germline-derived CDR1 and CDR2 are MNHNS and SASEGT. The CDR3 has 15 residues. Here the CDR3 reads CASSERGQGGEKLFF. The CDR3 region has the DNA TGTGCCAGCAGTGAAAGGGGTCAGGGAGGAGAAAAACTGTTTTTT.

The J gene is TRBJ1-6, the V gene TRBV7-8, with D perhaps TRBD1 (6 bases). The length of the CDR3 is 18 residues. V lost 2 bases, J lost 0 bases, and 14 bases lay in between. CDR1 is SGHVS, CDR2 FQNEAQ, per germline. CDR3 coding DNA: TGTGCCAGCAGCTTAACCTTCCAGGGGAGCTCCTATAATTCACCCCTCCACTTT. Translated, it gives CASSLTFQGSSYNSPLHF.

The DNA for the CDR3 is TGCAGCGTTGCCCCCTACGGACTAGCGGGAGTCGAGCAGTACTTC. It translates to CSVAPYGLAGVEQYF. The rearrangement joins TRBV29-1 to TRBJ2-5, with TRBD2 identical over 13 bases. TRBJ2-7 matches the DNA end more closely, so the J call is doubtful. This CDR3 spans 15 amino acids. Germline lookup yields CDR1 SQVTM and CDR2 ANQGSEA.

The CDR3: CASSADRGNEKLFF. For the CDR3, the DNA is TGTGCCAGCAGCGCGGACAGGGGAAACGAAAAACTGTTTTTT. The chain uses TRBV2 and TRBJ1-4, with 9 bases identical to TRBD1. This CDR3 is built from 14 residues. Germline CDR1 is SNHLY and CDR2 is FYNNEI. With 6 bases clipped from V and 8 bases from J, the junction kept 7 bases outside the gene matches. Complete variable domain (other parts from reference TRBV2 and TRBJ1-4): EPEVTQTPSHQVTQMGQEVILRCVPISNHLYFYWYRQILGQKVEFLVSFYNNEISEKSEIFDDQFSVERPDGSNFTLKIRSTKLEDSAMYFCASSADRGNEKLFFGSGTQLSVL.

The J gene is TRBJ2-5, the V gene TRBV5-6; D possibly corresponds to TRBD2 (5 bases). Per germline, CDR1 SGHDT and CDR2 YYEEEE. The CDR3 has 13 amino acids. The ends were cut back, 4 bases at V and 5 bases at J, with 12 bases in the middle. CDR3 nucleotides: TGTGCCAGCAGCCCGGGATCCCTCGAGACCCAGTACTTC. Its translation is CASSPGSLETQYF.